This TCR beta chain was sequenced for a study of Ad26.COV2.S vaccination and SARS-CoV-2 variants. The CDR3 is 13 residues long. With 4 bases removed from V and 0 bases from J, the gap between germline ends came to 7 bases. Germline V gene data show CDR1 as GTSNPN and CDR2 as SVGIG (reference sequence). As to treatment: some 20 received Ad26.COV2.S at low or high dose, single or two shots; 5 received placebo; per-sample allocation not given. The investigators took samples on day 63 after the first vaccine or placebo injection. Data came from immunoSEQ multiplex PCR; TCRdb stores just in-frame clones and leaves some out. The sample includes around 450,000 clones, over 75% of them seen just once.

V is TRBV30 and J is TRBJ2-1; no firm D call. Material: peripheral blood, obtained in a trial of Ad26.COV2.S vaccine versus placebo. The clonotype comes from a person aged 18-60 years who received the Ad26.COV2.S COVID-19 vaccine or a placebo. The CDR3 nucleotides read TGTGCCTGGACCACGAGCTCCTACAATGAGCAGTTCTTC. Its translation: CAWTTSSYNEQFF.